The T cell receptor beta chain described here comes from a study of shared clonotypes between healthy human individuals. Sorted-subset replicate PCR reactions contained approximately 190 ng DNA, corresponding to some 29,000 T cell genomes. Assay used: immunoSEQ multiplex PCR; TCRdb lists only in-frame clones, some missing. The data show over a million clones, with about 96% seen just once and roughly 1.2% held by the top ten. The study, taken as a whole, reports: Donor clonotype sharing was expected to depend on sequencing depth.

Turning to this clone: What it recognizes is unknown.

The CDR3 sequence is 12 residues long. The germline CDR1 and CDR2 sequences are ENHRY and SYGVKD. The ends lost 8 bases at V and 2 bases at J; junction bases unmatched: 3. The sequence was collected from a man aged 25 to 45 in good health. The sample consisted of naive CD4+ T cells sorted from blood. As for subset: CD45RA+ positively selected. The rearrangement links TRBV10-3 to TRBJ2-7; 7 positions agree with TRBD1. The CDR3 nucleotides read TGTGCCATCCGGGACAGCCCCTACGAGCAGTACTTC. Residues: CAIRDSPYEQYF.